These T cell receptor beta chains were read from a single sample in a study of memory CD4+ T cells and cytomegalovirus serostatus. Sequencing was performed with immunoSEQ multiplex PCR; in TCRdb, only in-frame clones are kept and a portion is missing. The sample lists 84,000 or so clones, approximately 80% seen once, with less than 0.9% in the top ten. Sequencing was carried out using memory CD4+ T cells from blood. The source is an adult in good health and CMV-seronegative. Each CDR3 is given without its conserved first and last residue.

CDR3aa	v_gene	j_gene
ASSLPNRGAGELF	TRBV5-6	TRBJ2-2
ASSLRSGGVRQPQH	TRBV7-2	TRBJ1-5
ASSSSGSGANVLT	TRBV7-2	TRBJ2-6
ASSLAAGADEQY	TRBV7-3	TRBJ2-7
ASSVGHSGNTIY	TRBV9	TRBJ1-3
ASSKGTGFYEQY	TRBV28	TRBJ2-7
ASSFAGGRGTQY	TRBV7-2	TRBJ2-5
ASSPTYQGRLGTDTQY	TRBV11-2	TRBJ2-3
ATSRGTFNEQY	TRBV15	TRBJ2-7
ASKDRVFGEKLF	TRBV19	TRBJ1-4
ASRRDTGGIEF	TRBV19	TRBJ2-1
ASSSTFGLEQY	TRBV5-1	TRBJ2-7
ASSEGTVQPQH	TRBV2	TRBJ1-5
ASSVWGESGTRSLH	TRBV9	TRBJ1-6
ASSSGPSYEQY	TRBV7-3	TRBJ2-7
ASRQEGFNEQY	TRBV28	TRBJ2-7
ASSFGDVYNEQF	TRBV5-1	TRBJ2-1
ASSSNNRGANYGYT	TRBV7-8	TRBJ1-2
ASSKRGTGREQY	TRBV5-6	TRBJ2-7
ASSFSGTDTQY	TRBV7-9	TRBJ2-3
ASSFSGANNEQF	TRBV7-2	TRBJ2-1
ASTRGTGANVLT	TRBV5-4	TRBJ2-6
ASSRGYEQY	TRBV19	TRBJ2-7
ASSATGSNYGYT	TRBV9	TRBJ1-2
ASSLLPGGLDSPLH	TRBV4-2	TRBJ1-6
ASSEGERSTGELF	TRBV2	TRBJ2-2
ASSLLGTSEEETQY	TRBV7-9	TRBJ2-5
ASNTGDGNQPQH	TRBV2	TRBJ1-5
ASSYRPGTGGTEAF	TRBV6-6	TRBJ1-1
ASSLGQTPQPQH	TRBV7-2	TRBJ1-5
ASSQAPGQVGETQY	TRBV4-2	TRBJ2-5
ASSLAGAGELF	TRBV7-3	TRBJ2-2
ASSGIPTQY	TRBV6-1	TRBJ2-3
ASSEASPQY	TRBV6-1	TRBJ2-4
ASSFAGLDTQY	TRBV28	TRBJ2-3
AIGLGQGGTEAF	TRBV10-3	TRBJ1-1
ASSKAGGPDKNIQY	TRBV13	TRBJ2-4
ASSLITSGSYEQY	TRBV5-4	TRBJ2-7
ASSSLVKAF	TRBV7-2	TRBJ1-1
ASSPLGVGQGLYGYT	TRBV5-6	TRBJ1-2
ASSWRGSSGESPLH	TRBV7-9	TRBJ1-6
ASSLDLRGNQPQH	TRBV7-6	TRBJ1-5
ASSLGDTEAF	TRBV5-1	TRBJ1-1
ASSPTGQEDYGYT	TRBV4-2	TRBJ1-2
ASSRSFYEQY	TRBV4-2	TRBJ2-7
ASSSTWGSSYEQY	TRBV7-8	TRBJ2-7
ASSFGTTGIGMNTEAF	TRBV7-6	TRBJ1-1
ASSLSGSYNEQF	TRBV7-3	TRBJ2-1